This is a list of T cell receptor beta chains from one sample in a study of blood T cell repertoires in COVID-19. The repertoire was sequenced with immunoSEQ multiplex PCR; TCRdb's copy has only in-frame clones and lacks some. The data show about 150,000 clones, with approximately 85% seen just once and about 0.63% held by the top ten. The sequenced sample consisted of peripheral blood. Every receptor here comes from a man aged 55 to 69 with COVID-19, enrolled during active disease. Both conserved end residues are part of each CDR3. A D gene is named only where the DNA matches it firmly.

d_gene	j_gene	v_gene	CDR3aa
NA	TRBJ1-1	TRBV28	CASILTGSDTEAFF
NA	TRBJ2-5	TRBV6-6	CASSYSRGSQETQYF
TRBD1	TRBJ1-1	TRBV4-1	CASSLGTGGTEAFF
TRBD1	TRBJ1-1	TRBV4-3	CASSQEGQGAEAFF
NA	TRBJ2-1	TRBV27	CASREGQLYNEQFF
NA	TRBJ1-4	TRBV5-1	CASSLGTDNNEKLFF
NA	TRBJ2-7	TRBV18	CASSPPFVSEQYF
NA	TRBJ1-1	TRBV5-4	CASSLRGTEAFF
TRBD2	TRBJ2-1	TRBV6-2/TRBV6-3	CASSYLGGGNEQFF
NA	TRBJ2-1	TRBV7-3	CASSTEADGEQFF
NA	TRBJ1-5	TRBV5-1	CASSQDGYSNQPQHF
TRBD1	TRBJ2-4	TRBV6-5	CASSPMTGPHQYF
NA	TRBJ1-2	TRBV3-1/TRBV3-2	CASSQDYRSYGYTF
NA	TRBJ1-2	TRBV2	CASSGDTTNYGYTF
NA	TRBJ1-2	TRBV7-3	CASSSGDNPETF
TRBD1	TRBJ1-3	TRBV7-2	CASSRTGGDTIYF
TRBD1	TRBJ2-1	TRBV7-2	CASSGQGVSYNEQFF
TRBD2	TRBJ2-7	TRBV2	CASRVRGSGSTYEQYF
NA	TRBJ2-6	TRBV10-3	CAISGGTGTPGANVLTF
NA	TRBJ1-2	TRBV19	CASSIGGRQGANYGYTF
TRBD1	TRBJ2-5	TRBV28	CASRSTGVETQYF
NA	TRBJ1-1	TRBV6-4	CASRAGVNTEAFF
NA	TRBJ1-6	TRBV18	CASSPDQTANSPLHF
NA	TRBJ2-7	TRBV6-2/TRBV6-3	CASSSGGRPRGYEQYF
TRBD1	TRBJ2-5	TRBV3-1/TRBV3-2	CASSQWDRETLETQYF
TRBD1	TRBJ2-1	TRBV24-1	CATSDPGRGTSDEQFF